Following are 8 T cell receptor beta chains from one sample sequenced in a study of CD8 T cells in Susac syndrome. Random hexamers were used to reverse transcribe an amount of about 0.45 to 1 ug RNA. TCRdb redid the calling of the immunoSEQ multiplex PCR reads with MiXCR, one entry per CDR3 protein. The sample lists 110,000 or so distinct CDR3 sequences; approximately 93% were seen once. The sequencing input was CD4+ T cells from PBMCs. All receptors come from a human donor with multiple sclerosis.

DNA for the CDR3: TGTGCCAGCTCACCACAACAGAAGGAAACTGAAGCTTTCTTT. Its translation is CASSPQQKETEAFF. The genes are TRBV18 and TRBJ1-1; D ambiguous. The CDR3 is made up of 14 amino acids. The germline CDR1 and CDR2 sequences are KGHSH and LQKENI. Trimming removed 1 base from V and 5 bases from J, with 11 bases in between.

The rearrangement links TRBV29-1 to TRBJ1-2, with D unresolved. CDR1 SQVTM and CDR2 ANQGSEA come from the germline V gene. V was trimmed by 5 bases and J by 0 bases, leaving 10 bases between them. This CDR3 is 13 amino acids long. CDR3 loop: CSVSGRANYGYTF. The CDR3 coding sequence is TGCAGCGTTAGTGGAAGAGCTAACTATGGCTACACCTTC.

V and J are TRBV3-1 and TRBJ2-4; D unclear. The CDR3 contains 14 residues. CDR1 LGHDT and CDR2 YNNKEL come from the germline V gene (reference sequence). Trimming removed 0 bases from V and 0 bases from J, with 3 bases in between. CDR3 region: CASSQELAKNIQYF. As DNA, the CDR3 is TGTGCCAGCAGCCAAGAGCTAGCCAAAAACATTCAGTACTTC.

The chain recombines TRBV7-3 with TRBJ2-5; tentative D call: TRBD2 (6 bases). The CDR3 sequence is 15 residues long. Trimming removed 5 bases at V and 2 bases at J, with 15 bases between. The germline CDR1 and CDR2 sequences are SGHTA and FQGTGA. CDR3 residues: CASSLGRRDQETQYF. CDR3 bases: TGTGCCAGCAGCCTCGGACGGAGGGATCAAGAGACCCAGTACTTC.

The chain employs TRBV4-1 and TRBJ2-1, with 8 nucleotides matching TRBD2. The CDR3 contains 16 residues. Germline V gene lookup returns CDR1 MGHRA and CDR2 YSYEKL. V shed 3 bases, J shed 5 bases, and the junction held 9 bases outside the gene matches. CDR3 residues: CASSQSTSGANNEQFF. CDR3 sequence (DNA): TGCGCCAGCAGCCAGAGTACTAGCGGCGCCAACAATGAGCAGTTCTTC.

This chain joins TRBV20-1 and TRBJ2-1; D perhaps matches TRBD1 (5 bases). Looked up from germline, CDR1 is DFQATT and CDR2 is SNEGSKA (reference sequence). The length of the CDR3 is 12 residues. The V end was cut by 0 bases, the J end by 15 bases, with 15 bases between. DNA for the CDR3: TGCAGTGCTAGAGATCTTGTTCAGGGTGCGTTCTTC. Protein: CSARDLVQGAFF.

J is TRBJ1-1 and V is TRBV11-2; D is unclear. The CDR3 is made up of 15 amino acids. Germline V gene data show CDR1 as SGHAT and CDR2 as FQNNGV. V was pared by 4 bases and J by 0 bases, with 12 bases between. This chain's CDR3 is CASSSGAGVNTEAFF. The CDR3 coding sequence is TGTGCCAGCAGCTCAGGCGCGGGCGTGAACACTGAAGCTTTCTTT.

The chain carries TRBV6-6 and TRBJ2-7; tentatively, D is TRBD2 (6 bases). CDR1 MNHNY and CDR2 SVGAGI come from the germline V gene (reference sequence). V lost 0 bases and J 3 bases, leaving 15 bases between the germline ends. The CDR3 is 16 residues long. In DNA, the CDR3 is TGTGCCAGCAGTTACTCGGGGGGTGTCCACGTCTACGAGCAGTACTTC. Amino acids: CASSYSGGVHVYEQYF.